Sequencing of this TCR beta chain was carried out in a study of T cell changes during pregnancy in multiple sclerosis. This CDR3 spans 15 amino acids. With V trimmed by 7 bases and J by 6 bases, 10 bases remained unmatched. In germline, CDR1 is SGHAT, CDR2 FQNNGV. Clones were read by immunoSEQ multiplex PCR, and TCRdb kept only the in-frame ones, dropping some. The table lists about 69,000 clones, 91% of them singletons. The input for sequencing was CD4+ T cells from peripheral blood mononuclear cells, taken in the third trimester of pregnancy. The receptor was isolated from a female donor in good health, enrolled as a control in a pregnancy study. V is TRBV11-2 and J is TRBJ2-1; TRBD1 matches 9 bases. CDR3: CASTVNRGRGNEQFF. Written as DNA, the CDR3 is TGTGCCAGCACCGTGAACAGGGGGCGTGGCAATGAGCAGTTCTTC.